The next 12 T cell receptor beta chains were all read from a single sample in a study of shared clonotypes between healthy human individuals. Method: immunoSEQ multiplex PCR; TCRdb's copy keeps in-frame clones and lacks some. Of 450,000 to 600,000 clones in the sample, 65% to 80% were seen once. The sample consisted of PBMCs. These receptors were taken from a woman between 40 and 55 years old in good health. Some clones in this sample may be carry-over from other donors' samples.

This rearrangement joins TRBV7-8 to TRBJ2-4; unclear D gene. Trimming shortened V by 6 bases and J by 0 bases, and 12 bases separated the two germline ends. The length of the CDR3 is 15 residues. CDR1 and CDR2 from the germline V gene are SGHVS and FQNEAQ. In DNA form, the CDR3 reads TGTGCCAGCAGTAAGAACGTGATAGCCAAAAACATTCAGTACTTC. It specifies CASSKNVIAKNIQYF. The full variable domain, completed using reference TRBV7-8 and TRBJ2-4, is GAGVSQSPRYKVAKRGQDVALRCDPISGHVSLFWYQQALGQGPEFLTYFQNEAQLDKSGLPSDRFFAERPEGSVSTLKIQRTQQEDSAVYLCASSKNVIAKNIQYFGAGTRLSVL.

In regard to this clone: Other DNA sequences from this sample encode an identical CDR3 as well. The chain employs TRBV19 and TRBJ2-7; 13 positions agree with TRBD2. Germline V gene data show CDR1 as LNHDA and CDR2 as SQIVND (reference sequence). This CDR3 comprises 15 residues. After removal of 5 bases from V and 3 bases from J, the junction contained 4 bases not matched to a gene. Here the CDR3 reads CASSPRTSGSYEQYF. The CDR3 DNA sequence: TGTGCCAGTAGTCCTCGGACTAGCGGGAGCTACGAGCAGTACTTC.

As for this clone: The sample has other DNA sequences that encode this CDR3 too. The chain has TRBV5-1 and TRBJ2-7, with D tentatively TRBD1 (7 bases). The V gene's germline CDR1 is SGHRS and CDR2 YFSETQ. The V gene lost 0 bases and the J gene lost 1 base, with 11 bases spanning the gap. The CDR3 consists of 15 residues. CDR3: CASSLGAGGSYEQYF. The CDR3 DNA follows: TGCGCCAGCAGCTTGGGGGCAGGGGGGTCCTACGAGCAGTACTTC. The full variable domain, its missing parts supplied by reference TRBV5-1 and TRBJ2-7, is KAGVTQTPRYLIKTRGQQVTLSCSPISGHRSVSWYQQTPGQGLQFLFEYFSETQRNKGNFPGRFSGRQFSNSRSEMNVSTLELGDSALYLCASSLGAGGSYEQYFGPGTRLTVT.

The gene calls are TRBV10-2 and TRBJ2-7, with TRBD2 matching over 8 bases. Germline V gives CDR1 WSHSY, CDR2 SAAADI. The CDR3 runs 14 residues. The J segment lost 6 bases and the V segment lost 9 bases, leaving 13 bases of the junction unmatched. DNA for the CDR3: TGCGCCAGTACCCCCGGGACTAGGGAGGGCGAGCAGTACTTC. Protein product: CASTPGTREGEQYF.

This chain links TRBV4-2 with TRBJ2-3; TRBD2 aligns across 13 bases. The CDR3 loop spans 18 amino acids. Germline trimming cut 4 bases from V and 4 bases from J; bases unmatched to any gene: 11. Germline CDR1 reads LGHNA; CDR2 reads YNFKEQ. The CDR3 sequence is CASSLAWTSGSLSDTQYF. CDR3 sequence (DNA): TGTGCCAGCAGCCTCGCCTGGACTAGCGGGAGTTTATCAGATACGCAGTATTTT.

V usage is TRBV15 and J usage is TRBJ2-5; 11 nucleotides line up with TRBD2. The CDR3 spans 15 residues. J was trimmed by 6 bases and V by 4 bases; bases with no gene match: 7. Germline values: CDR1 LNHNV, CDR2 YYDKDF (reference sequence). The CDR3 DNA follows: TGTGCCACCAGCACTGCTAGCGGGAGGTGGAAGACCCAGTACTTC. This gives the protein CATSTASGRWKTQYF. Full variable domain (rest looked up from reference TRBV15 and TRBJ2-5): DAMVIQNPRYQVTQFGKPVTLSCSQTLNHNVMYWYQQKSSQAPKLLFHYYDKDFNNEADTPDNFQSRRPNTSFCFLDIRSPGLGDTAMYLCATSTASGRWKTQYFGPGTRLLVL.

The chain is built from TRBV7-2 and TRBJ2-3, with D unclear. The CDR3 has 14 amino acids. Per the germline V gene, CDR1 is SGHTA and CDR2 is FQGNSA. V gave up 2 bases and J gave up 3 bases, with 9 bases separating them. This CDR3 reads CASSLFPDTDTQYF. CDR3 nucleotide sequence: TGTGCCAGCAGCTTATTTCCCGATACAGATACGCAGTATTTT.

The V and J genes are TRBV11-2 and TRBJ2-1, with 8 bases lining up with TRBD1. The CDR3 sequence is 16 residues long. The V segment lost 1 base and the J segment 4 bases; nucleotides outside the gene matches: 6. In germline, CDR1 is SGHAT, CDR2 FQNNGV. The CDR3 DNA follows: TGTGCCAGCAGCTTAGGGGCAGGGGGCATGTACAATGAGCAGTTCTTC. Translation gives CASSLGAGGMYNEQFF.

This sequence joins TRBV29-1 and TRBJ1-1; possibly TRBD1 for D (6 bases). This CDR3 spans 12 amino acids. Germline V gene data show CDR1 as SQVTM and CDR2 as ANQGSEA. V lost 5 bases and J 4 bases, leaving 11 bases between the germline ends. CDR3 sequence: CSVRGGATEAFF. CDR3 DNA: TGCAGCGTTCGAGGGGGAGCCACTGAAGCTTTCTTT. Full variable domain (remainder filled in from reference TRBV29-1 and TRBJ1-1): SAVISQKPSRDICQRGTSLTIQCQVDSQVTMMFWYRQQPGQSLTLIATANQGSEATYESGFVIDKFPISRPNLTFSTLTVSNMSPEDSSIYLCSVRGGATEAFFGQGTRLTVV.

The chain carries TRBV10-3 and TRBJ2-7, with 7 bases lining up with TRBD2. Trimming cost V 2 bases and J 8 bases; bases outside gene matches: 9. Germline V CDR1 and CDR2: ENHRY, SYGVKD. This CDR3 has 14 amino acids. CDR3 sequence (DNA): TGTGCCATCAGTGAGGCGGGAGCCACCATGAAGCAGTACTTC. Its protein product is CAISEAGATMKQYF.

This chain links TRBV4-3 with TRBJ2-1; 7 nucleotides line up with TRBD1. The CDR3 has 13 residues. The germline V gene encodes CDR1 LGHNA and CDR2 YSLEER. V lost 4 bases to trimming and J lost 8 bases; unmatched junction nucleotides: 5. The CDR3 region has the DNA TGCGCCAGCAGCCCAGGGACAGCCGATGAGCAGTTCTTC. Its translation: CASSPGTADEQFF.

The V call is TRBV15, the J call TRBJ2-7; the match to TRBD1 covers 9 bases. Germline-derived CDR1 and CDR2 are LNHNV and YYDKDF (reference sequence). Trimming cost V 3 bases and J 5 bases; bases outside gene matches: 8. The CDR3 loop spans 15 amino acids. The CDR3 reads CATSRRGQGLNEQYF. The DNA of the CDR3 is TGTGCCACCAGCAGGCGCGGACAGGGGCTCAACGAGCAGTACTTC. Together with reference TRBV15 and TRBJ2-7, the CDR3 gives the full variable domain: DAMVIQNPRYQVTQFGKPVTLSCSQTLNHNVMYWYQQKSSQAPKLLFHYYDKDFNNEADTPDNFQSRRPNTSFCFLDIRSPGLGDTAMYLCATSRRGQGLNEQYFGPGTRLTVT.